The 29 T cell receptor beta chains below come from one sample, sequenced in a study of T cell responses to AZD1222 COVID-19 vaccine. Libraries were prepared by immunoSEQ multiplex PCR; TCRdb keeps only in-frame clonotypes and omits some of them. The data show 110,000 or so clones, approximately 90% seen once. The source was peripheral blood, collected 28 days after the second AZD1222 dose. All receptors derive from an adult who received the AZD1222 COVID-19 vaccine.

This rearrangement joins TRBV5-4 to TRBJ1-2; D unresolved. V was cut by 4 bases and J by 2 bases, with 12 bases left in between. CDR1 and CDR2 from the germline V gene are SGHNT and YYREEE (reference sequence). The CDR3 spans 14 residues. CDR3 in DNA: TGTGCCAGCAGCCCGACCGGGTACAACTATGGCTACACCTTC. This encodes CASSPTGYNYGYTF.

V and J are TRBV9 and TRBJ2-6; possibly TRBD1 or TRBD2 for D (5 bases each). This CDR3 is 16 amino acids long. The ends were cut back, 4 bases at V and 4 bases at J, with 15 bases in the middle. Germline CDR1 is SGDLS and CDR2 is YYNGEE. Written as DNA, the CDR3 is TGTGCCAGCAGCCTTCGTGGGACGAGCGGGGCCAACGTCCTGACTTTC. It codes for CASSLRGTSGANVLTF.

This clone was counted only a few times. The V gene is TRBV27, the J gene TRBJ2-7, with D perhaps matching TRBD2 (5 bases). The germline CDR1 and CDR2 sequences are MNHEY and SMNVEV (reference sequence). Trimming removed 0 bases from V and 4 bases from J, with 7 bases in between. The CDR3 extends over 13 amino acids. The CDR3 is CASSLSSGYEQYF. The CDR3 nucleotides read TGTGCCAGCAGTTTATCATCGGGATACGAGCAGTACTTC.

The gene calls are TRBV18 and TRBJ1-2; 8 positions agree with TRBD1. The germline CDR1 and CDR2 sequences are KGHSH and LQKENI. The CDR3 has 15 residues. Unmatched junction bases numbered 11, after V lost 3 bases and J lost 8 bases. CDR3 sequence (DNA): TGTGCCAGCTCACCCTTTGAGGGACAGGAAGGAGGCTACACCTTC. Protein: CASSPFEGQEGGYTF.

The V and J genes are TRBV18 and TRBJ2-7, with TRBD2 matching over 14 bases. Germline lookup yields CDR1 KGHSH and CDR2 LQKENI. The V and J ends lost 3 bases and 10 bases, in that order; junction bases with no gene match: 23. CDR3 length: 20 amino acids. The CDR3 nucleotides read TGTGCCAGCTCACCCCAAGTTGGGACTAGCGGGAGCGGCCGGGGTACCGGACAGTACTTC. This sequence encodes CASSPQVGTSGSGRGTGQYF.

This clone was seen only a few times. This CDR3 is CASRPIGGTTNEKLFF. As DNA, the CDR3 is TGCGCCAGCAGGCCTATCGGGGGTACAACTAATGAAAAACTGTTTTTT. The chain joins TRBV5-1 to TRBJ1-4; possibly TRBD1 for D (5 bases). Trimming stripped 5 bases from V and 0 bases from J, with 14 bases between. This CDR3 contains 16 residues. In germline, CDR1 is SGHRS, CDR2 YFSETQ.

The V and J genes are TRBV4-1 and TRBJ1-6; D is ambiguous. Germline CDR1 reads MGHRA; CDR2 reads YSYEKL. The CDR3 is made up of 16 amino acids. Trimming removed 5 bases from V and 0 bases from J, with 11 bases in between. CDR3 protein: CASSEATASYNSPLHF. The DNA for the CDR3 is TGCGCCAGCAGCGAAGCTACAGCCTCCTATAATTCACCCCTCCACTTT.

CDR3 DNA: TGTGCCAGCCTTCGCGCCGAGCAGTACTTC. Its translation: CASLRAEQYF. The chain couples TRBV27 to TRBJ2-7; D is ambiguous. This CDR3 is built from 10 residues. Trimming stripped 8 bases from V and 6 bases from J, with 8 bases between. Germline V gives CDR1 MNHEY, CDR2 SMNVEV (reference sequence).

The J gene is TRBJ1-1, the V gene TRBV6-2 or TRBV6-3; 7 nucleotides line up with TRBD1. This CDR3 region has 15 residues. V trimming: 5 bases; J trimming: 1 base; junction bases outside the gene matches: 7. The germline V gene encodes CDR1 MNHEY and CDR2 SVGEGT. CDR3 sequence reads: CASSLRGQPNTEAFF. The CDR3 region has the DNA TGTGCCAGCAGTCTTCGGGGACAGCCGAACACTGAAGCTTTCTTT.

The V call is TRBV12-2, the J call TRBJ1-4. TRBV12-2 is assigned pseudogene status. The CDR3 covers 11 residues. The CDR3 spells CASRLKEKLFF. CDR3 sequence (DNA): TGTGCAAGTCGCTTAAAGGAAAAACTGTTTTTT.

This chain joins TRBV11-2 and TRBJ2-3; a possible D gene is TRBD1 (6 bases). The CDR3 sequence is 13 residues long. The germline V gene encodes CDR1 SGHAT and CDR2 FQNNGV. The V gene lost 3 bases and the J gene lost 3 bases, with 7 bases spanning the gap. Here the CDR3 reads CASSLDRTDTQYF. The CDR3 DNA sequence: TGTGCCAGCAGCTTGGACAGAACAGATACGCAGTATTTT.

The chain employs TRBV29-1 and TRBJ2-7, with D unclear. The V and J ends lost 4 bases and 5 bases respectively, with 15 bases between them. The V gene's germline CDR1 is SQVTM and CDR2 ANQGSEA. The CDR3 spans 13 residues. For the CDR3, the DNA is TGCAGCGTTGCGGAGTTTGCCGTGGACGAGCAGTACTTC. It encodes CSVAEFAVDEQYF.

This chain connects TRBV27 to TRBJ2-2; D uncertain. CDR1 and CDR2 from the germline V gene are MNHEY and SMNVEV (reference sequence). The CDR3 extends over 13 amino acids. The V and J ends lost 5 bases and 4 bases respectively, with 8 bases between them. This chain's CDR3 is CASSRWATGELFF. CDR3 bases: TGTGCCAGCAGTCGGTGGGCCACCGGGGAGCTGTTTTTT.

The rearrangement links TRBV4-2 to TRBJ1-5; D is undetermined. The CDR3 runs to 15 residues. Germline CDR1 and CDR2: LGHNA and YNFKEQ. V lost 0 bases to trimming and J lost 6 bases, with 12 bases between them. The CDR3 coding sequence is TGTGCCAGCAGCCAAGAAAAGACCGGGTCTCAGCCCCAGCATTTT. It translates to CASSQEKTGSQPQHF.

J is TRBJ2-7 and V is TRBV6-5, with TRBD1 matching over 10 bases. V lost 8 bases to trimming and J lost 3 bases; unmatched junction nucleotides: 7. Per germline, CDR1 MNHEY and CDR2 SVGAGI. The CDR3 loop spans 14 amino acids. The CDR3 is CASYTWTGGYEQYF. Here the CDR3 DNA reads TGTGCCAGCTACACTTGGACAGGGGGCTACGAGCAGTACTTC.

CDR3 sequence reads: CSAEAGTDFYEQYF. In DNA form, the CDR3 reads TGCAGCGCAGAGGCCGGGACAGACTTCTACGAGCAGTACTTC. The rearrangement joins TRBV29-1 to TRBJ2-7, with 7 bases matching TRBD1. V shed 7 bases, J shed 3 bases, and the junction held 12 bases outside the gene matches. CDR1 is SQVTM and CDR2 is ANQGSEA in the germline V gene. The length of the CDR3 is 14 residues.

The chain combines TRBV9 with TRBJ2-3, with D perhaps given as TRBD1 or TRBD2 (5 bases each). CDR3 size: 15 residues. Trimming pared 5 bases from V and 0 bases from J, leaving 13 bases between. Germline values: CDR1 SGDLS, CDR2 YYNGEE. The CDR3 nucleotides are TGTGCCAGCAGTAACCAGGGAGTGAGCACAGATACGCAGTATTTT. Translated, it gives CASSNQGVSTDTQYF.

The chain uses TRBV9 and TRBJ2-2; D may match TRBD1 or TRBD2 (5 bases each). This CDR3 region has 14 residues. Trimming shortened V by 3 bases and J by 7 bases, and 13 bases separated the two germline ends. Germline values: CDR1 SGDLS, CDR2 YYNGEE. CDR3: CASSAGTGGGELFF. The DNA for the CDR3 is TGTGCCAGCAGCGCCGGGACGGGCGGCGGGGAGCTGTTTTTT. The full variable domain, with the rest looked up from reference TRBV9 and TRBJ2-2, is DSGVTQTPKHLITATGQRVTLRCSPRSGDLSVYWYQQSLDQGLQFLIQYYNGEERAKGNILERFSAQQFPDLHSELNLSSLELGDSALYFCASSAGTGGGELFFGEGSRLTVL.

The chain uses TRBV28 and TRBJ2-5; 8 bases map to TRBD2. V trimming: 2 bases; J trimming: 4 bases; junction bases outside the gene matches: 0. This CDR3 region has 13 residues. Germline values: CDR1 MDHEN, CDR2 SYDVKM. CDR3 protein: CASSLLAGETQYF. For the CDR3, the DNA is TGTGCCAGCAGTTTACTAGCGGGAGAGACCCAGTACTTC.

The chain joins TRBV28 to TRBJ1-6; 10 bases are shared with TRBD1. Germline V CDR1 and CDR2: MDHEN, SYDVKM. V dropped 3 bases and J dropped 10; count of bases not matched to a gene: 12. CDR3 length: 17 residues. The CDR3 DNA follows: TGTGCCAGCAGTTTGGGACAGGGGCGACCTTTAGCCTCACCCCTCCACTTT. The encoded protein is CASSLGQGRPLASPLHF.

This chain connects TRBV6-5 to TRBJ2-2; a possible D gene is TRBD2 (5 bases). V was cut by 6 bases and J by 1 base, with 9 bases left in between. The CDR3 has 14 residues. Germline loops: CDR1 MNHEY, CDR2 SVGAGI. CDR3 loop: CASRPRGNTGELFF. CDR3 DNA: TGTGCCAGCAGACCCCGGGGGAACACCGGGGAGCTGTTTTTT.

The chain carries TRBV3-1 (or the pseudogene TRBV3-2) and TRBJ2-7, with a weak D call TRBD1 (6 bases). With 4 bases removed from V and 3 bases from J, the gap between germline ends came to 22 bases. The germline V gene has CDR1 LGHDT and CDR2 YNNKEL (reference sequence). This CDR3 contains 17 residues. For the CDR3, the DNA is TGTGCCAGCAGCCGGTTGATCAGGGGCCCTGGGGGCTACGAGCAGTACTTC. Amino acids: CASSRLIRGPGGYEQYF.

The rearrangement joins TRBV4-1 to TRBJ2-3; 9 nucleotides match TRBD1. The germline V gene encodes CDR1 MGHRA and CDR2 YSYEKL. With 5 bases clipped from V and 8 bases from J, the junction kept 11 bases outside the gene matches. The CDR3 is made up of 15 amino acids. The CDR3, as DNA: TGCGCCAGCAGCGCCGGGACAGGGCAAGGAGGTACGCAGTATTTT. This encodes CASSAGTGQGGTQYF.

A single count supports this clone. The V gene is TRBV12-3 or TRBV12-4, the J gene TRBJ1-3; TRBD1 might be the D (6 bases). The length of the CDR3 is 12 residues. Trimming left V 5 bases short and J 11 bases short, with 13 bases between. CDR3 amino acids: CASSPDSLAIYF. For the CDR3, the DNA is TGTGCCAGCAGTCCGGACAGCCTCGCCATATATTTT.

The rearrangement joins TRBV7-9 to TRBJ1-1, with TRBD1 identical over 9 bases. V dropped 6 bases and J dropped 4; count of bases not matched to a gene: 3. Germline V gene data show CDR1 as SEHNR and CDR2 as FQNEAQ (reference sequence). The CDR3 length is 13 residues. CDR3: CASRGTGSTEAFF. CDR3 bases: TGTGCCAGCAGGGGGACAGGGTCCACTGAAGCTTTCTTT. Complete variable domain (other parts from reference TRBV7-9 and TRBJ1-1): DTGVSQNPRHKITKRGQNVTFRCDPISEHNRLYWYRQTLGQGPEFLTYFQNEAQLEKSRLLSDRFSAERPKGSFSTLEIQRTEQGDSAMYLCASRGTGSTEAFFGQGTRLTVV.

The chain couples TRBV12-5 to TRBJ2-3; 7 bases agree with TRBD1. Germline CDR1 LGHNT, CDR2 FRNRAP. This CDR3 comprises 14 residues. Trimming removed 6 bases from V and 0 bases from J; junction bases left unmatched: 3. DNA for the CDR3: TGTGCTAGTGGCGACAGGGTTAGCACAGATACGCAGTATTTT. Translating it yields CASGDRVSTDTQYF.

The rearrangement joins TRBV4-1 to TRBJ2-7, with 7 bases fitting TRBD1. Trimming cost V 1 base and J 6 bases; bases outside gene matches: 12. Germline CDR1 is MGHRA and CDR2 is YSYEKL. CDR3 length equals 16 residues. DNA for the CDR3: TGCGCCAGCAGCCAAGGTCCACAGGGGACGTCCCGCGAGCAGTACTTC. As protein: CASSQGPQGTSREQYF.

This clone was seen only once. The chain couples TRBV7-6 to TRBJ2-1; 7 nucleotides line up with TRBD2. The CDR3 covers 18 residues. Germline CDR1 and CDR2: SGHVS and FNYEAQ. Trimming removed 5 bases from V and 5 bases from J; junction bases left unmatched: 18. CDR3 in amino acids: CASSRKVRTSGMNNEQFF. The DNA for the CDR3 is TGTGCCAGCAGCAGAAAGGTCCGGACTAGTGGAATGAACAATGAGCAGTTCTTC.

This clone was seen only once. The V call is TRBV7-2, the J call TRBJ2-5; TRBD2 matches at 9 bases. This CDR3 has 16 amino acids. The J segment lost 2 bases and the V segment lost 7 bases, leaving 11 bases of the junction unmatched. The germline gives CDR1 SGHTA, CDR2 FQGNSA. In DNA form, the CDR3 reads TGTGCCAGCACCCTGGGGCTAGCGGGAATACAAGAGACCCAGTACTTC. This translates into CASTLGLAGIQETQYF.